Below are 28 T cell receptor beta chains sequenced from a single sample in a study of OX40 agonist ivuxolimab in advanced cancers. The assay was immunoSEQ multiplex PCR, and TCRdb's table has in-frame clones only and misses some. The sample gives tens of thousands of clones, 70% to 90% of which show up once; around 0.38% is in the top ten. The sample here was CD4+ or CD8+ T cells sorted from blood, taken in a trial of the OX40 agonist ivuxolimab. The source of these receptors is an adult with an advanced solid tumor such as melanoma, head and neck, liver or kidney cancer.

As concerns this clone: The junction does not match germline at one end; this may be a read error. The chain has TRBV7-9 and TRBJ2-1; D may be TRBD1 or TRBD2 (5 bases each). CDR1 is SEHNR, CDR2 FQNEAQ, per germline (reference sequence). This CDR3 comprises 12 residues. CDR3 in DNA: TGTGCCAGCAGCGAACCGGGACCGGTATTCGTCTTC. It yields the protein CASSEPGPVFVF. Complete variable domain (other parts from reference TRBV7-9 and TRBJ2-1): DTGVSQNPRHKITKRGQNVTFRCDPISEHNRLYWYRQTLGQGPEFLTYFQNEAQLEKSRLLSDRFSAERPKGSFSTLEIQRTEQGDSAMYLCASSEPGPVFVFGPGTRLTVL.

The rearrangement links TRBV9 to TRBJ1-2; D is ambiguous. CDR1 and CDR2 from the germline V gene are SGDLS and YYNGEE. V was pared by 2 bases and J by 4 bases, with 6 bases between. There are 12 residues in the CDR3. DNA for the CDR3: TGTGCCAGCAGCGTGCCGGGCTATGGCTACACCTTC. It translates to CASSVPGYGYTF.

The chain joins TRBV30 to TRBJ1-5; weak D call: TRBD1 (6 bases). The germline V gene has CDR1 GTSNPN and CDR2 SVGIG (reference sequence). The CDR3 is made up of 13 amino acids. V was cut by 8 bases and J by 2 bases, with 13 bases left in between. The CDR3 bases are TGTGCCACAGGGCGGAATGGCAATCAGCCCCAGCATTTT. Protein product: CATGRNGNQPQHF.

V usage is TRBV4-2 and J usage is TRBJ2-3; D may be TRBD2 (6 bases). Trimming stripped 0 bases from V and 6 bases from J, with 19 bases between. Germline CDR1 LGHNA, CDR2 YNFKEQ. CDR3 length equals 17 residues. Here the CDR3 DNA reads TGTGCCAGCAGCCAAGAGGGGCTGCGGGACCCGCCCGATACGCAGTATTTT. It translates to CASSQEGLRDPPDTQYF.

The sample holds one count of this clone. The rearrangement uses TRBV6-5 and TRBJ2-5; 8 bases line up with TRBD1. V lost 7 bases, J lost 2 bases, and 6 bases stayed unmatched. Germline CDR1 MNHEY, CDR2 SVGAGI. There are 14 residues in the CDR3. The CDR3, as DNA: TGTGCCAGCAATGGACAGGGTGGGCAAGAGACCCAGTACTTC. Amino acids: CASNGQGGQETQYF.

This clone is a singleton in its sample. The chain recombines TRBV7-9 with TRBJ1-1; D is undetermined. V was clipped by 4 bases and J by 1 base, with 10 bases between them. In germline, CDR1 is SEHNR, CDR2 FQNEAQ (reference sequence). The CDR3 covers 14 residues. In DNA, the CDR3 is TGTGCCAGCAGCTCCCCAACACGGAACACTGAAGCTTTCTTT. This codes for CASSSPTRNTEAFF.

In this sample, this clone turned up once. The chain has TRBV28 and TRBJ2-3; TRBD1 matches at 7 bases. The CDR3 extends over 14 amino acids. The V segment lost 8 bases and the J segment 3 bases; nucleotides outside the gene matches: 8. Germline-derived CDR1 and CDR2 are MDHEN and SYDVKM. In DNA form, the CDR3 reads TGTGCCAGCTGGCCGGGACAGAAGACAGATACGCAGTATTTT. It is translated as CASWPGQKTDTQYF.

The chain links TRBV10-3 to TRBJ1-6; 7 nucleotides match TRBD1. CDR1 ENHRY and CDR2 SYGVKD come from the germline V gene. Trimming cost V 7 bases and J 11 bases; bases outside gene matches: 11. There are 14 residues in the CDR3. The CDR3 is CAITPTAGGTPLHF. The CDR3, as DNA: TGTGCCATCACCCCGACAGCAGGGGGTACACCCCTCCACTTT.

The gene calls are TRBV7-9 and TRBJ1-6, with 7 nucleotides matching TRBD1. Germline CDR1 SEHNR, CDR2 FQNEAQ (reference sequence). This CDR3 region has 15 residues. V lost 7 bases, J lost 7 bases, and 10 bases stayed unmatched. Here the CDR3 reads CASTRPGTENSPLHF. The CDR3 coding sequence is TGTGCCAGCACCCGACCCGGGACAGAAAATTCACCCCTCCACTTT.

This chain joins TRBV19 and TRBJ2-1; TRBD1 or TRBD2 may be the D gene (5 bases each). The CDR3 extends over 15 amino acids. The germline V gene encodes CDR1 LNHDA and CDR2 SQIVND (reference sequence). With 0 bases removed from V and 12 bases from J, the gap between germline ends came to 18 bases. CDR3 bases: TGTGCCAGTAGTATAGATCAAGGACTCCAGGGAGTGCAGTTCTTC. It yields the protein CASSIDQGLQGVQFF.

The genes are TRBV6-6 and TRBJ2-1; 7 nucleotides line up with TRBD1. V lost 5 bases to trimming and J lost 8 bases; unmatched junction nucleotides: 3. The CDR3 is 12 residues long. Germline V CDR1 and CDR2: MNHNY, SVGAGI (reference sequence). CDR3 protein: CASSRQGYEQFF. Here the CDR3 DNA reads TGTGCCAGCAGTCGACAGGGCTATGAGCAGTTCTTC.

V usage is TRBV5-1 and J usage is TRBJ2-1, with 8 bases fitting TRBD2. Germline loops: CDR1 SGHRS, CDR2 YFSETQ. Trimming cost V 0 bases and J 7 bases; bases outside gene matches: 6. This CDR3 has 15 residues. As DNA, the CDR3 is TGCGCCAGCAGCTTGGTCAGCGGGAGTGGGAATGAGCAGTTCTTC. Its protein is CASSLVSGSGNEQFF.

V gene TRBV19 combines with J gene TRBJ2-1; 15 nucleotides agree with TRBD2. Germline V CDR1 and CDR2: LNHDA, SQIVND (reference sequence). With 1 base clipped from V and 9 bases from J, the junction kept 10 bases outside the gene matches. The CDR3 length is 18 residues. The CDR3 sequence: CASSIVGRTSGRAREQFF. The CDR3 DNA follows: TGTGCCAGTAGTATAGTCGGGCGGACTAGCGGGAGGGCCCGTGAGCAGTTCTTC.

The V gene is TRBV10-3, the J gene TRBJ1-5; TRBD1 matches at 8 bases. The CDR3 runs to 15 residues. The ends lost 3 bases at V and 2 bases at J; junction bases unmatched: 3. In germline, CDR1 is ENHRY, CDR2 SYGVKD. CDR3 in amino acids: CAISDRGQGNQPQHF. CDR3 nucleotides: TGTGCCATCAGTGACAGGGGGCAAGGCAATCAGCCCCAGCATTTT.

The V gene is TRBV19, the J gene TRBJ2-1, with a possible D match to TRBD2 (5 bases). This CDR3 comprises 13 residues. V was shortened by 10 bases and J by 2 bases, with 12 bases between the two germline ends. Germline V lookup: CDR1 LNHDA, CDR2 SQIVND (reference sequence). CDR3 residues: CATSGSAYNEQFF. The CDR3 DNA follows: TGTGCCACAAGCGGATCAGCCTACAATGAGCAGTTCTTC.

As DNA, the CDR3 is TGTGCCATCGGACAGGGTCTCAATCAGCCCCAGCATTTT. Protein: CAIGQGLNQPQHF. The J gene is TRBJ1-5, the V gene TRBV10-3; 8 bases align to TRBD1. V shed 8 bases and J 3 bases; nucleotides not matched to a gene: 3. Germline V lookup: CDR1 ENHRY, CDR2 SYGVKD. There are 13 residues in the CDR3.

J is TRBJ2-7 and V is TRBV6-5; 7 nucleotides agree with TRBD1. The germline V gene encodes CDR1 MNHEY and CDR2 SVGAGI. The CDR3 has 15 amino acids. After removal of 5 bases from V and 6 bases from J, the junction contained 13 bases not matched to a gene. In nucleotides, the CDR3 is TGTGCCAGCAGTCGCACCGGGACAGAAGGCTCCGAGCAGTACTTC. Amino acids: CASSRTGTEGSEQYF.

The chain has TRBV5-1 and TRBJ1-4; no firm D call. V lost 1 base and J 0 bases, leaving 10 bases between the germline ends. CDR1 and CDR2 (germline): SGHRS, YFSETQ. This CDR3 is built from 16 residues. DNA of the CDR3: TGCGCCAGCAGCTTGATAGGGAGCTCAACTAATGAAAAACTGTTTTTT. It translates to CASSLIGSSTNEKLFF.

The chain has TRBV2 and TRBJ2-1; weak D call: TRBD1 (6 bases). V lost 6 bases to trimming and J lost 0 bases, with 12 bases between them. The CDR3 runs to 15 residues. From germline, CDR1 is SNHLY and CDR2 FYNNEI. The CDR3 is CASRPLGGSYNEQFF. Here the CDR3 DNA reads TGTGCCAGCAGGCCTCTAGGGGGCTCCTACAATGAGCAGTTCTTC.

This chain joins TRBV9 and TRBJ1-5; TRBD1 might be the D (5 bases). There are 15 residues in the CDR3. Germline-derived CDR1 and CDR2 are SGDLS and YYNGEE. V was pared by 4 bases and J by 5 bases, with 16 bases between. The CDR3 sequence: CASSTSGTFDQPQHF. The CDR3 DNA follows: TGTGCCAGCAGCACCTCCGGGACCTTTGATCAGCCCCAGCATTTT.

This clone was seen once. CDR3 sequence reads: CASSQVGGTYTF. Here the CDR3 DNA reads TGCGCCAGCAGCCAAGTTGGTGGAACTTACACCTTC. The rearrangement uses TRBV4-3 and TRBJ1-2; D uncertain. Germline V gene lookup returns CDR1 LGHNA and CDR2 YSLEER. Deletions cut 1 base from V and 11 bases from J, with 11 bases between. The CDR3 totals 12 residues.

This clone was seen more than once but under ten times. CDR3 DNA: TGTGCCAGCAGTCAGAGCTCTGGAAACACCATATATTTT. Protein sequence: CASSQSSGNTIYF. The genes are TRBV6-5 and TRBJ1-3; D remains ambiguous. The CDR3 loop spans 13 amino acids. The V gene's germline CDR1 is MNHEY and CDR2 SVGAGI. Deletions cut 5 bases from V and 0 bases from J, with 5 bases between.

The chain couples TRBV6-5 to TRBJ1-5; no clear D. Germline loops: CDR1 MNHEY, CDR2 SVGAGI. Trimming pared 6 bases from V and 5 bases from J, leaving 17 bases between. There are 15 residues in the CDR3. DNA for the CDR3: TGTGCCAGCAGGCCTTCGGGGTCGAAGTATCAGCCCCAGCATTTT. Translation gives CASRPSGSKYQPQHF.

The chain combines TRBV6-6 with TRBJ2-7; 10 nucleotides align to TRBD1. The CDR3 has 16 amino acids. Germline trimming cut 2 bases from V and 6 bases from J; bases unmatched to any gene: 10. CDR1 and CDR2 from the germline V gene are MNHNY and SVGAGI (reference sequence). DNA for the CDR3: TGTGCCAGCAGTTACGTAGGGGACAGGGGAAATATCGAGCAGTACTTC. This translates into CASSYVGDRGNIEQYF.

V gene TRBV28 combines with J gene TRBJ2-2, with 11 positions matching TRBD2. The CDR3 extends over 15 amino acids. With V trimmed by 10 bases and J by 5 bases, 9 bases remained unmatched. The V gene's germline CDR1 is MDHEN and CDR2 SYDVKM. The DNA for the CDR3 is TGTGCCATCCCCAGGGCTAGCGGGAGGACCGGGGAGCTGTTTTTT. Its protein is CAIPRASGRTGELFF.

This clone was observed a single time. This chain joins TRBV6-5 and TRBJ2-5; 10 bases map to TRBD2. With 7 bases clipped from V and 6 bases from J, the junction kept 11 bases outside the gene matches. In germline, CDR1 is MNHEY, CDR2 SVGAGI. The CDR3 extends over 15 amino acids. CDR3 coding DNA: TGTGCCAGCAATTCGGGGGCTAGCGGGAGTAAGACCCAGTACTTC. Protein: CASNSGASGSKTQYF.

This clone ranks as medium-sized. The V call is TRBV7-8, the J call TRBJ2-1, with 14 bases fitting TRBD2. Germline CDR1 reads SGHVS; CDR2 reads FQNEAQ. Trimming cost V 5 bases and J 3 bases; bases outside gene matches: 3. The CDR3 has 16 amino acids. CDR3 region: CASSPGTSGSYNEQFF. For the CDR3, the DNA is TGTGCCAGCAGCCCCGGGACTAGCGGGAGCTACAATGAGCAGTTCTTC.

The V gene is TRBV9, the J gene TRBJ2-5, with D possibly being TRBD1 or TRBD2 (5 bases each). The ends were cut back, 6 bases at V and 2 bases at J, with 17 bases in the middle. Germline assignment: CDR1 SGDLS and CDR2 YYNGEE. CDR3 size: 15 residues. The chain's CDR3 is CASTNTPGAQETQYF. The CDR3 coding sequence is TGTGCCAGCACGAACACCCCCGGGGCTCAAGAGACCCAGTACTTC.